This entry concerns a single T cell receptor (beta chain). Its antigen remains unidentified. The data were obtained in a study of PD-1 blockade in classical Hodgkin lymphoma. J was trimmed by 3 bases and V by 3 bases; bases with no gene match: 4. This CDR3 has 14 residues. In germline, CDR1 is LNHDA, CDR2 SQIVND (reference sequence). Exposure to brentuximab vedotin varied, and each patient had relapsed following autologous stem cell transplantation. Magnetic negative selection served to purify CD4+ T cells out of PBMCs that had been thawed. Assay used: immunoSEQ multiplex PCR; TCRdb lists only in-frame clones, some missing. The data hold about 6,400 clones, with about 78% observed a single time. Study outcomes and limitations: Among the patients, those starting nivolumab under 1 year after ASCT were excluded. It was among complete responders that baseline diversity resembled that of newly diagnosed patients. Diminished baseline TCR diversity has been reported in newly diagnosed patients relative to healthy donors.

J is TRBJ2-7 and V is TRBV19; 8 bases fit TRBD1. Here the sequenced sample was CD4+ T cells from blood, taken at baseline. The source is a human donor with classical Hodgkin lymphoma. Here the CDR3 DNA reads TGTGCCAGTAGTATCCAAACAGGGGGCTACGAGCAGTACTTC. Its protein is CASSIQTGGYEQYF. Drawing the rest from reference TRBV19 and TRBJ2-7, the complete variable domain is DGGITQSPKYLFRKEGQNVTLSCEQNLNHDAMYWYRQDPGQGLRLIYYSQIVNDFQKGDIAEGYSVSREKKESFPLTVTSAQKNPTAFYLCASSIQTGGYEQYFGPGTRLTVT.